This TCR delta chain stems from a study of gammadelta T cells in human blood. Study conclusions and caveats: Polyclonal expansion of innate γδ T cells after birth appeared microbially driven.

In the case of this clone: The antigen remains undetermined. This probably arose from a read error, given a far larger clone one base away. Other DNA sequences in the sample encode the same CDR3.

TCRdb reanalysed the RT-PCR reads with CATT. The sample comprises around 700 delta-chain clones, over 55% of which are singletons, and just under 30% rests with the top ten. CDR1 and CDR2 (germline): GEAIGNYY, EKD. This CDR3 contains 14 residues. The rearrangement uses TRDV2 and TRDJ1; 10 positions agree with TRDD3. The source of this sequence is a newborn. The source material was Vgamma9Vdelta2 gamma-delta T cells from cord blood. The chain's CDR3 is CACDTGGYTDKLIF. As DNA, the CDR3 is TGTGCCTGCGACACTGGGGGATACACCGATAAACTCATCTTT.